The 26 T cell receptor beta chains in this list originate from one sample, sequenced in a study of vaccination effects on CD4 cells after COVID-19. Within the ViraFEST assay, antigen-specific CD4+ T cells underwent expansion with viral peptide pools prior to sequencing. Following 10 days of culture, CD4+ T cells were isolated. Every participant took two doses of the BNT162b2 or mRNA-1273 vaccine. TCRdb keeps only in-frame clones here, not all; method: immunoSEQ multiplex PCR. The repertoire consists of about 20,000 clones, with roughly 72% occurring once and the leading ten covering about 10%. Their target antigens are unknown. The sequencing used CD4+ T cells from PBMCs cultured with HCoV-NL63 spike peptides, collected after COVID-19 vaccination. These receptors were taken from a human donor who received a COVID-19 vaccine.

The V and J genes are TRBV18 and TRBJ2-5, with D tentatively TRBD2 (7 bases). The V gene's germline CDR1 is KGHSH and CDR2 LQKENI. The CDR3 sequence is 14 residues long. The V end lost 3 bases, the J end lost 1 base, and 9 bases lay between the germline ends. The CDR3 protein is CASSPGGPQETQYF. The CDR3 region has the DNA TGTGCCAGCTCACCCGGGGGGCCCCAAGAGACCCAGTACTTC.

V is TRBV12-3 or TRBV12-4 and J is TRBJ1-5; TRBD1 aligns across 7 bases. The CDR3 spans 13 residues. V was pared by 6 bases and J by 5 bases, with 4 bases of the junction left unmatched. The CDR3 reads CASRGTGDQPQHF. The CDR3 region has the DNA TGTGCCAGCAGAGGTACAGGGGATCAGCCCCAGCATTTT.

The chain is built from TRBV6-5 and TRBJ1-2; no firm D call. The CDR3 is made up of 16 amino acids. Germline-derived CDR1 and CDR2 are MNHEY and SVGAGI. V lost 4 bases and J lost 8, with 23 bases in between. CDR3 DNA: TGTGCCAGCAGTTTTCGGGTAAGAATAATAAATGGAGGCTACACCTTC. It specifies CASSFRVRIINGGYTF.

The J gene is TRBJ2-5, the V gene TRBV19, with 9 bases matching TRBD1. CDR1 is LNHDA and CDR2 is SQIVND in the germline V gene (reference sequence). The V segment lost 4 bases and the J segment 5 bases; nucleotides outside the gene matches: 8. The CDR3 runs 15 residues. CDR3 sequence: CASSKTGGGAETQYF. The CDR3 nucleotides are TGTGCCAGTAGTAAGACAGGGGGTGGAGCGGAGACCCAGTACTTC.

The CDR3 bases are TGCGCCAGCAGGCCGACGACAGGGTCCGTGGAGCTGTTTTTT. Its protein product is CASRPTTGSVELFF. The gene calls are TRBV10-2 and TRBJ2-2, with 7 bases fitting TRBD1. With V trimmed by 6 bases and J by 10 bases, 11 bases remained unmatched. The CDR3 extends over 14 amino acids. Per the germline V gene, CDR1 is WSHSY and CDR2 is SAAADI.

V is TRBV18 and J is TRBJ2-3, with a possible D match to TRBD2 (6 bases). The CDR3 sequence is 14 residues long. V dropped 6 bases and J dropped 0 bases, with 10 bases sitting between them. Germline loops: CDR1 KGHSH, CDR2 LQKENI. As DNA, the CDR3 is TGTGCCAGCTCTGAACGGGAGAGCACAGATACGCAGTATTTT. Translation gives CASSERESTDTQYF.

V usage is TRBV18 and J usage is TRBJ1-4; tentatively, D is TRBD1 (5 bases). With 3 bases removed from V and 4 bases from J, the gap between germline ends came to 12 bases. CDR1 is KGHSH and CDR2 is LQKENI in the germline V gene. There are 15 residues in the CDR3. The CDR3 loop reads CASSPTDRDNEKLFF. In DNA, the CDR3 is TGTGCCAGCTCACCTACTGACAGAGATAATGAAAAACTGTTTTTT.

CDR3 bases: TGTGCCAGTAGTACTACTTGGGGACAGGGGTCCTATGGCTACACCTTC. It codes for CASSTTWGQGSYGYTF. The chain links TRBV19 to TRBJ1-2; 10 nucleotides line up with TRBD1. Trimming removed 4 bases from V and 4 bases from J; junction bases left unmatched: 9. CDR1 and CDR2 from the germline V gene are LNHDA and SQIVND (reference sequence). The CDR3 extends over 16 amino acids.

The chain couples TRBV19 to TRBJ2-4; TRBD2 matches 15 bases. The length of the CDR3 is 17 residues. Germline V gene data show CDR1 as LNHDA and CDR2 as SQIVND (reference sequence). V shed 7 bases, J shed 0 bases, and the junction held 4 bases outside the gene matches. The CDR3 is CASTRTSGGVAKNIQYF. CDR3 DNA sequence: TGTGCCAGTACCCGGACTAGCGGGGGGGTAGCCAAAAACATTCAGTACTTC.

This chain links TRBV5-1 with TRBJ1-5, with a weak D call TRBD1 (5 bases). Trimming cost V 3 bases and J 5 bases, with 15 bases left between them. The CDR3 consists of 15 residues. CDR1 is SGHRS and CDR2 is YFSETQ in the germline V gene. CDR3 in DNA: TGCGCCAGCAGCTGGAACGGGGGAGGCGATCAGCCCCAGCATTTT. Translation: CASSWNGGGDQPQHF.

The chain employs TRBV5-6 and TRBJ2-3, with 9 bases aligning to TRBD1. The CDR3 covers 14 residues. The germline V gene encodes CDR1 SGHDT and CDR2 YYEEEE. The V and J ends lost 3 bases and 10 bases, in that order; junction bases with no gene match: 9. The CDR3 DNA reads TGTGCCAGCAGCTGGGGACAGGGCCCTTATTCGCAGTATTTT. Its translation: CASSWGQGPYSQYF.

The CDR3 DNA follows: TGTGCCAGCAGGGCCGGGACAGGAGTCTATGGCTACACCTTC. Residues: CASRAGTGVYGYTF. This sequence joins TRBV6-5 and TRBJ1-2; TRBD1 agrees at 8 bases. Germline loops: CDR1 MNHEY, CDR2 SVGAGI. Trimming took 6 bases from V and 4 from J; bases not matched to a gene: 7. The CDR3 is 14 amino acids.

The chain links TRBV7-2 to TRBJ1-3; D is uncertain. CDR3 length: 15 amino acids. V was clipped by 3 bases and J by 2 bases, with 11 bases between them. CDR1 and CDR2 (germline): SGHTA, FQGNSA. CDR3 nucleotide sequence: TGTGCCAGCAGCTTTGACGGAGTGACTGGAAACACCATATATTTT. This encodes CASSFDGVTGNTIYF.

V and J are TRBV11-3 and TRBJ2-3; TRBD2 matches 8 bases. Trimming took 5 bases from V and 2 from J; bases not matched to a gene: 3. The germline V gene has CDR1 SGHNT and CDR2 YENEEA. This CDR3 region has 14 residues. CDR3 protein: CASSLAGYTDTQYF. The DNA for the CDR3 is TGTGCCAGCAGCCTAGCGGGCTACACAGATACGCAGTATTTT.

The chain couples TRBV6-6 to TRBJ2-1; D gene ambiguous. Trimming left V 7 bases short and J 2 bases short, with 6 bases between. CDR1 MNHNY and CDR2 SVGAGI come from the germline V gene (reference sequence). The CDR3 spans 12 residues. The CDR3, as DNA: TGTGCCAGCACCAATACCTACAATGAGCAGTTCTTC. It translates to CASTNTYNEQFF.

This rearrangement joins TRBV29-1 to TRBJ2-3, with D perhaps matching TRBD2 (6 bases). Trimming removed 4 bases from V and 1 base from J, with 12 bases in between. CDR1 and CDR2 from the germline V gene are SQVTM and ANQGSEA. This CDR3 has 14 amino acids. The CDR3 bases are TGCAGCGTTGGAGTCGGGGGAGGCACAGATACGCAGTATTTT. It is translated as CSVGVGGGTDTQYF.

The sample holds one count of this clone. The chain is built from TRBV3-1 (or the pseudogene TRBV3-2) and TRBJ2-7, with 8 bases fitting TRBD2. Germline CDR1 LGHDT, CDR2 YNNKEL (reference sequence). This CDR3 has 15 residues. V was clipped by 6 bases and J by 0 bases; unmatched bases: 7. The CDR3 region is CASSLLSGSSYEQYF. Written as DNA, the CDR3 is TGTGCCAGCAGTCTCCTAAGCGGGAGCTCCTACGAGCAGTACTTC.

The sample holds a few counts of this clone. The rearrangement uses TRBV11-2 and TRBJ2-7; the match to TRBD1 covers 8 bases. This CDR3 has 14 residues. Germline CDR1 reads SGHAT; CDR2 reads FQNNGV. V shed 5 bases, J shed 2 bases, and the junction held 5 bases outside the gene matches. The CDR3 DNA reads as TGTGCCAGCAGCCGCCCGGACAGGGCCTACGAGCAGTACTTC. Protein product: CASSRPDRAYEQYF.

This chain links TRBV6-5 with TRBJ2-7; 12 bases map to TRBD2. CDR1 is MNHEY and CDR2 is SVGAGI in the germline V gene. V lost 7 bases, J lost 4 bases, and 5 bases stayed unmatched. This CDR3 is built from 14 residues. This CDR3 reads CASTRLAGDYEQYF. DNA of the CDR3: TGTGCCAGCACCCGACTAGCGGGGGATTACGAGCAGTACTTC.

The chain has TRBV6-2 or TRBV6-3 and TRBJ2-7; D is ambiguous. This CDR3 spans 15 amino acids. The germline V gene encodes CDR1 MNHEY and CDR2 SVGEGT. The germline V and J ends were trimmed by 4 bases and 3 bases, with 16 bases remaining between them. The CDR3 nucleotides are TGTGCCAGCAGTTTCGGATCCGGCGGAATCTACGAGCAGTACTTC. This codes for CASSFGSGGIYEQYF.

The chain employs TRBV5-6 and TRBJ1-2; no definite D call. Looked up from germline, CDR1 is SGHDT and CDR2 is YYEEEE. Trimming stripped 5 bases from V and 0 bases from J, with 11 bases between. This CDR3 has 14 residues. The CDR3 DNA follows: TGTGCCAGCAGGCCGCAGGCAACTAACTATGGCTACACCTTC. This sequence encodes CASRPQATNYGYTF.

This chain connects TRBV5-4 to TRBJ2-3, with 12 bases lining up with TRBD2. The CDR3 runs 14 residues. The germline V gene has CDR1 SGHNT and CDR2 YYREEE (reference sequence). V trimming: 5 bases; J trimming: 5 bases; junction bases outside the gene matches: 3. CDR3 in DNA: TGTGCCAGCAGTTCGACTAGCGGGGGAGATACGCAGTATTTT. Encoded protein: CASSSTSGGDTQYF.

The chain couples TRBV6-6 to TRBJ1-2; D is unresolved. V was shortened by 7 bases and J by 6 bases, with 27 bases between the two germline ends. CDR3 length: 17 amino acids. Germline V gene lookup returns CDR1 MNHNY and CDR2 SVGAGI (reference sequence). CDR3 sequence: CASTRSSGRIPEDGYTF. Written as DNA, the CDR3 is TGTGCCAGCACCCGATCTTCGGGCCGAATACCGGAGGATGGCTACACCTTC.

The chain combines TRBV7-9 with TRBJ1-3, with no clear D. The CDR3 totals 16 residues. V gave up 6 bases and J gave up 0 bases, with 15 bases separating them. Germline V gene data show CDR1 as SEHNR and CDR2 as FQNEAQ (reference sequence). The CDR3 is CASSPRTASSGNTIYF. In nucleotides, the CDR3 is TGTGCCAGCAGTCCTCGGACCGCGAGCTCTGGAAACACCATATATTTT.

The CDR3 nucleotides read TGTGCCAGCAGGACCCCAGGGGGGGTGGCCGGGGAGCTGTTTTTT. This gives the protein CASRTPGGVAGELFF. V and J are TRBV6-5 and TRBJ2-2, with D possibly called TRBD1 or TRBD2 (7 bases each). Germline V lookup: CDR1 MNHEY, CDR2 SVGAGI. V dropped 6 bases and J dropped 6 bases, with 17 bases sitting between them. This CDR3 contains 15 residues.

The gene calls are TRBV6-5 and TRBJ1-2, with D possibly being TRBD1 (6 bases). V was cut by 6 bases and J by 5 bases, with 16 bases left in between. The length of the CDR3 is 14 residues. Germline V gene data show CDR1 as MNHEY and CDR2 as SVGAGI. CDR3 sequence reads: CASSGRGGVYGYTF. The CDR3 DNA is TGTGCCAGCAGCGGGAGGGGGGGGGTATATGGCTACACCTTC.